This entry describes one T cell receptor (beta chain). Its antigen is currently unknown. What was sequenced were expressed TCRB transcripts, since all of the isolated RNA had been reverse transcribed. Some clones are missing from TCRdb's copy, which holds only in-frame ones; the method was immunoSEQ multiplex PCR. The repertoire holds 250,000 or so clones, with around 21% as singletons. The V and J ends lost 6 bases and 4 bases respectively, with 15 bases between them. The V gene's germline CDR1 is MNHEY and CDR2 SMNVEV (reference sequence). The CDR3 runs to 14 residues. The sample is drawn from a study of beta chain features in type 1 diabetes. Findings of the study overall: Researchers reported that naive, central memory and Treg TCRB repertoires appeared more similar in patients than in healthy donors. Shorter TCRB CDR3s, moderately but significantly so, were found in Type 1 diabetes patients in all four CD4+ subsets.

The rearrangement joins TRBV27 to TRBJ1-2; D unclear. The sample was naive CD4+ T cells from blood. The sequence was collected from a woman in her thirties or forties with type 1 diabetes. In DNA, the CDR3 is TGTGCCAGCAGGCCCCCCGCTCTACCCTATGGCTACACCTTC. This gives the protein CASRPPALPYGYTF.